This TCR beta chain appears in the sequencing data of a study of cytomegalovirus exposure and HLA in healthy donors. This clone was recorded only once. Its antigen remains unidentified. General study findings and limits: It has been reported that TCR beta sequences accurately predicted the HLA-A and HLA-B alleles of most subjects. Among the most significant clusters, several appeared linked to common viral pathogens in a later analysis. A later analysis reportedly identified an Asian-associated ancestry cluster as carrying fewer N-insertions than the 666-donor mean.

The trim removed 6 bases at V and 5 bases at J, leaving 9 bases unmatched. The V gene's germline CDR1 is MNHNY and CDR2 SVGAGI (reference sequence). The CDR3 totals 15 residues. PCR amplification relied on 60 Vbeta primers (plus 13 Jbeta primers). Assay: immunoSEQ multiplex PCR; the TCRdb copy retains only in-frame clones and omits some. The sample shows roughly 110,000 clones, over 65% of them seen only once. The chain links TRBV6-6 to TRBJ1-2, with 10 bases matching TRBD1. This TCR derives from a woman in her thirties or forties in good health and CMV-seropositive. Sequencing input: PBMCs. The CDR3 DNA follows: TGTGCCAGCAGGGGGGGACAGGGGCAAGGGTATGGCTACACCTTC. Its protein product is CASRGGQGQGYGYTF.